This passage covers 8 T cell receptor beta chains from one sample sequenced in a study of blood T cell repertoires in COVID-19. Assay: immunoSEQ multiplex PCR; the TCRdb copy retains only in-frame clones and omits some. The sample has 100,000 or so clones; more than 85% are singletons. Sequenced sample: peripheral blood. The receptors here all came from a man between 18 and 35 years old with acute or convalescent COVID-19.

The chain recombines TRBV27 with TRBJ1-2; D is perhaps TRBD1 (6 bases). Trimming removed 8 bases at V and 6 bases at J, with 43 bases between. The CDR3 has 22 amino acids. CDR1 is MNHEY, CDR2 SMNVEV, per germline (reference sequence). The CDR3: CASSSTVRAFYGQSDSINGYTF. CDR3 DNA sequence: TGTGCCAGCTCTTCGACCGTTAGGGCCTTCTACGGACAGTCCGACTCGATCAATGGCTACACCTTC.

V is TRBV19 and J is TRBJ1-5; TRBD1 might be the D (6 bases). Trimming pared 4 bases from V and 2 bases from J, leaving 15 bases between. This CDR3 comprises 16 residues. In germline, CDR1 is LNHDA, CDR2 SQIVND (reference sequence). The CDR3 spells CASSSRGGIGNQPQHF. In nucleotides, the CDR3 is TGTGCCAGTAGTAGCAGGGGTGGGATTGGCAATCAGCCCCAGCATTTT.

The chain joins TRBV5-1 to TRBJ1-1; possible D gene TRBD1, 6 bases. V lost 4 bases to trimming and J lost 6 bases, with 16 bases between them. CDR1 is SGHRS and CDR2 is YFSETQ in the germline V gene. CDR3 length: 14 residues. CDR3 loop: CASSLREQGAEAFF. CDR3 nucleotides: TGCGCCAGCAGCCTACGCGAACAGGGAGCTGAAGCTTTCTTT.

This clone was seen only once. The chain links TRBV5-5 to TRBJ2-7, with TRBD1 identical over 9 bases. The CDR3 is made up of 12 amino acids. The V and J ends lost 9 bases and 3 bases, in that order; junction bases with no gene match: 4. Germline CDR1 is SGHKS and CDR2 is YYEKEE (reference sequence). The CDR3 loop is CANRTGDYEQYF. CDR3 bases: TGTGCCAACCGGACAGGGGACTACGAGCAGTACTTC.

CDR3 sequence reads: CASSLGTGGGNQPQHF. The CDR3 region has the DNA TGTGCCAGCAGCTTAGGGACAGGGGGAGGCAATCAGCCCCAGCATTTT. The chain employs TRBV7-2 and TRBJ1-5, with 10 bases fitting TRBD1. This CDR3 is 16 amino acids long. The germline V gene has CDR1 SGHTA and CDR2 FQGNSA. J was trimmed by 2 bases and V by 1 base; bases with no gene match: 2.

This chain uses TRBV19 with TRBJ1-2; no clear D gene. Deletions cut 5 bases from V and 4 bases from J, with 20 bases between. CDR1 is LNHDA, CDR2 SQIVND, per germline (reference sequence). The CDR3 is made up of 16 amino acids. The CDR3 sequence: CASSSPTEGFGYGYTF. CDR3 nucleotide sequence: TGTGCCAGTAGTTCCCCGACGGAGGGCTTTGGCTATGGCTACACCTTC.

The V and J genes are TRBV4-1 and TRBJ2-7, with 9 positions matching TRBD2. Germline assignment: CDR1 MGHRA and CDR2 YSYEKL. CDR3 length equals 17 residues. The V and J ends lost 4 bases and 3 bases, in that order; junction bases with no gene match: 13. CDR3: CASSPFLSGSGGYEQYF. The DNA for the CDR3 is TGCGCCAGCAGCCCCTTTTTGTCTGGTAGCGGGGGCTACGAGCAGTACTTC.

The rearrangement links TRBV4-1 to TRBJ1-1; D might be TRBD1 (5 bases). The germline V gene has CDR1 MGHRA and CDR2 YSYEKL. There are 18 residues in the CDR3. V dropped 0 bases and J dropped 0 bases, with 17 bases sitting between them. As DNA, the CDR3 is TGCGCCAGCAGCCAAGATCGGCCCCCTTCGACAGTGAACACTGAAGCTTTCTTT. Translation gives CASSQDRPPSTVNTEAFF.